One and the same sample provided the 14 T cell receptor beta chains below, sequenced in a study of T cells after yellow fever vaccination (dated by TCRdb to the late 2010s). Receptor libraries were prepared by 5' RACE. For sequencing, an Illumina NovaSeq 6000 was employed. Through fastp at Q25 and MiXCR, TCRdb rebuilt clones from the public reads, retaining in-frame beta chains. When rows share a CDR3 protein, they turn into one entry using the most common DNA and genes. This sample holds approximately 160,000 distinct CDR3 sequences; approximately 9.7% were observed only once. Together, the top ten hold roughly 36% of the sample. The treatment or condition label here, explained by the study, means: live attenuated yellow fever vaccine strain. This material consisted of CD8+ T cells sorted from PBMCs, taken 45 days after the yellow fever booster vaccination. These receptors all come from a man aged 18 to 30 who received the YFV17D yellow fever vaccine.

The chain employs TRBV6-6 and TRBJ2-3, with 7 bases aligning to TRBD2. The V gene's germline CDR1 is MNHNY and CDR2 SVGAGI (reference sequence). J gave up 1 base and V 0 bases, and 10 bases lay outside the gene matches. The CDR3 is 18 amino acids. The CDR3, as DNA: TGTGCCAGCAGTTACTCAAGGGAGGGGTTGTCTGGCACAGATACGCAGTATTTT. Residues: CASSYSREGLSGTDTQYF.

This clonotype was seen a few times. The gene calls are TRBV6-2 or TRBV6-3 and TRBJ2-7; TRBD2 matches 10 bases. CDR3 length: 16 amino acids. From germline, CDR1 is MNHEY and CDR2 SVGEGT. The ends lost 4 bases at V and 2 bases at J; junction bases unmatched: 8. The chain's CDR3 is CASSSISGLAAYEQYF. CDR3 DNA: TGTGCCAGCAGTTCAATTTCAGGACTAGCGGCCTACGAGCAGTACTTC.

This clonotype was detected only a few times. The chain has TRBV6-5 and TRBJ2-7; D uncertain. V was cut by 2 bases and J by 6 bases, with 8 bases left in between. The length of the CDR3 is 12 residues. Germline values: CDR1 MNHEY, CDR2 SVGAGI. The CDR3 DNA is TGTGCCAGCAGTTACCTGAAGGGCGAGCAGTACTTC. Encoded protein: CASSYLKGEQYF.

Only a few counts were recorded for this clonotype. The chain carries TRBV30 and TRBJ2-1; TRBD1 is a possible D gene (7 bases). This CDR3 is 13 amino acids long. V lost 8 bases and J 3 bases, leaving 14 bases between the germline ends. The germline V gene has CDR1 GTSNPN and CDR2 SVGIG (reference sequence). The CDR3 DNA reads as TGTGCCGAACAGGGGAGGTACTACAATGAGCAGTTCTTC. Its translation: CAEQGRYYNEQFF.

This clonotype was picked up many times. This chain uses TRBV5-5 with TRBJ2-2; unclear D gene. This CDR3 contains 13 residues. Germline CDR1 SGHKS, CDR2 YYEKEE (reference sequence). V was shortened by 4 bases and J by 4 bases, with 8 bases between the two germline ends. The CDR3 DNA is TGTGCCAGCAGCCCGGACGCCACCGGGGAGCTGTTTTTT. It is translated as CASSPDATGELFF.

J is TRBJ2-7 and V is TRBV6-5; D is perhaps TRBD2 (6 bases). V was cut by 9 bases and J by 0 bases, with 12 bases left in between. CDR3 size: 13 residues. CDR1 and CDR2 (germline): MNHEY, SVGAGI. CDR3 in DNA: TGTGCCAGTGGGGACTTAGGCTCCTACGAGCAGTACTTC. It encodes CASGDLGSYEQYF.

This clonotype has at least ten counts. This rearrangement joins TRBV10-3 to TRBJ2-7; the D gene could be TRBD1 or TRBD2 (5 bases each). The germline V and J ends were trimmed by 0 bases and 4 bases, with 7 bases remaining between them. The germline CDR1 and CDR2 sequences are ENHRY and SYGVKD. The CDR3 length is 13 residues. CDR3 bases: TGTGCCATCAGTGAGTCGAGGGGATACGAGCAGTACTTC. As protein: CAISESRGYEQYF.

The V and J genes are TRBV20-1 and TRBJ1-2; 7 nucleotides align to TRBD1. The CDR3 runs 15 residues. V shed 0 bases, J shed 4 bases, and the junction held 8 bases outside the gene matches. In germline, CDR1 is DFQATT, CDR2 SNEGSKA (reference sequence). The CDR3 loop is CSARDHRGQFYGYTF. DNA of the CDR3: TGCAGTGCTAGAGATCACAGGGGCCAATTCTATGGCTACACCTTC.

The sample holds a few counts of this clonotype. In DNA, the CDR3 is TGTGCCAGCAGTTGGGCGGGACAGCCCTTTTCACCCCTCCACTTT. Protein sequence: CASSWAGQPFSPLHF. The rearrangement joins TRBV27 to TRBJ1-6; 7 nucleotides line up with TRBD1. The CDR3 has 15 residues. Per the germline V gene, CDR1 is MNHEY and CDR2 is SMNVEV (reference sequence). J gave up 9 bases and V 4 bases, and 9 bases lay outside the gene matches.

This clonotype has just a few counts. The chain carries TRBV5-5 and TRBJ2-3; D might be TRBD2 (5 bases). Germline-derived CDR1 and CDR2 are SGHKS and YYEKEE (reference sequence). The CDR3 totals 15 residues. Trimming left V 0 bases short and J 5 bases short, with 13 bases between. CDR3 loop: CASSLAWTSGDTQYF. CDR3 bases: TGTGCCAGCAGCTTGGCCTGGACGAGCGGAGATACGCAGTATTTT.

This clonotype was detected a few times. The J gene is TRBJ2-7, the V gene TRBV4-1; 8 nucleotides agree with TRBD2. The CDR3 has 14 amino acids. With 0 bases clipped from V and 7 bases from J, the junction kept 5 bases outside the gene matches. Per the germline V gene, CDR1 is MGHRA and CDR2 is YSYEKL. CDR3 nucleotides: TGCGCCAGCAGCCAAGAGACGGGGGGGGATGAGCAGTACGTC. This codes for CASSQETGGDEQYV.

The chain joins TRBV12-3 or TRBV12-4 to TRBJ2-5, with D perhaps TRBD1 (5 bases). This CDR3 region has 13 residues. V gave up 3 bases and J gave up 5 bases, with 10 bases separating them. CDR3 sequence (DNA): TGTGCCAGCAGTTTTAACAGGATCGAGACCCAGTACTTC. Translation gives CASSFNRIETQYF.

This clonotype has more than one count but fewer than ten. J is TRBJ1-1 and V is TRBV19; a weak D match, TRBD1 (6 bases). Germline CDR1 reads LNHDA; CDR2 reads SQIVND (reference sequence). This CDR3 has 10 amino acids. V was trimmed by 10 bases and J by 7 bases, leaving 10 bases between them. CDR3 DNA sequence: TGTGCCACCGGGGGCGTTGAAGCTTTCTTT. Translating gives CATGGVEAFF.

The chain recombines TRBV5-5 with TRBJ2-3; TRBD1 is a possible D gene (6 bases). CDR3 length: 14 amino acids. Germline V gives CDR1 SGHKS, CDR2 YYEKEE (reference sequence). The V and J ends lost 5 bases and 1 base respectively, with 11 bases between them. DNA of the CDR3: TGTGCCAGCAGTACAGGGACCGGCACAGATACGCAGTATTTT. Translated, it gives CASSTGTGTDTQYF.